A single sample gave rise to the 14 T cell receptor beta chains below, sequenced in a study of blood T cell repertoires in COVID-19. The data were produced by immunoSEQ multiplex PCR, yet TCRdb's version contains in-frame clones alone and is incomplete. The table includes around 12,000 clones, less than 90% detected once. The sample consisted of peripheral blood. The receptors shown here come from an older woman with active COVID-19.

The chain's CDR3 is CASSLWQGPLANQPQHF. The CDR3 coding sequence is TGTGCCAGCAGCTTGTGGCAGGGGCCACTCGCCAATCAGCCCCAGCATTTT. The chain couples TRBV5-6 to TRBJ1-5; TRBD1 might be the D (6 bases). Trimming took off 1 base at V and 3 bases at J, with 17 bases between the two ends. There are 17 residues in the CDR3. Germline V lookup: CDR1 SGHDT, CDR2 YYEEEE.

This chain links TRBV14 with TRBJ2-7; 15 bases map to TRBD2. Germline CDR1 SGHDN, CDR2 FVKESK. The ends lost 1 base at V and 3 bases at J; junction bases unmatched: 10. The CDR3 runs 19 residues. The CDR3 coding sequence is TGTGCCAGCAGCCAAGGAAGGGGACTAGCGGGAGGTTGGGGCTACGAGCAGTACTTC. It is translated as CASSQGRGLAGGWGYEQYF. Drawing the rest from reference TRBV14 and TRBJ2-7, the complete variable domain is EAGVTQFPSHSVIEKGQTVTLRCDPISGHDNLYWYRRVMGKEIKFLLHFVKESKQDESGMPNNRFLAERTGGTYSTLKVQPAELEDSGVYFCASSQGRGLAGGWGYEQYFGPGTRLTVT.

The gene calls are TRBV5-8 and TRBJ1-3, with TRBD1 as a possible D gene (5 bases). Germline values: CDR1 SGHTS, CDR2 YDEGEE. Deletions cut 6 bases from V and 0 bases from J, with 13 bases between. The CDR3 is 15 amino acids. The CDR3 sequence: CASTPGKGSGNTIYF. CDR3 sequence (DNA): TGTGCCAGCACCCCAGGGAAGGGCTCTGGAAACACCATATATTTT. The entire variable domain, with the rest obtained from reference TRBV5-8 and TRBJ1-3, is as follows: EAGVTQSPTHLIKTRGQQATLRCSPISGHTSVYWYQQALGLGLQFLLWYDEGEERNRGNFPPRFSGRQFPNYSSELNVNALELEDSALYLCASTPGKGSGNTIYFGEGSWLTVV.

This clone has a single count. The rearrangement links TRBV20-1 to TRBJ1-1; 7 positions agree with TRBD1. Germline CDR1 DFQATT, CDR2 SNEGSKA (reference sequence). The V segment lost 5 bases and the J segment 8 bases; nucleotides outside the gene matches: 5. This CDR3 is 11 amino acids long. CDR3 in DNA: TGCAGTGCTCGGTCGGGACAGGAAGCTTTCTTT. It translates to CSARSGQEAFF.

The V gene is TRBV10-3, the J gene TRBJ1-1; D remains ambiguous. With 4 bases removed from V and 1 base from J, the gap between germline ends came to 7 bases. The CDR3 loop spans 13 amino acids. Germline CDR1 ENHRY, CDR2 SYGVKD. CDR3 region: CAISARGNTEAFF. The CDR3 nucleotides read TGTGCCATCAGTGCCCGAGGGAACACTGAAGCTTTCTTT.

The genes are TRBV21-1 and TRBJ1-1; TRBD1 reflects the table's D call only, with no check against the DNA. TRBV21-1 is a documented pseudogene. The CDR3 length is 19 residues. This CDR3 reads CASSKKPRAWRQGVTEAFF. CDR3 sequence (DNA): TGTGCCAGCAGCAAAAAGCCCAGGGCGTGGCGACAGGGGGTGACTGAAGCTTTCTTT.

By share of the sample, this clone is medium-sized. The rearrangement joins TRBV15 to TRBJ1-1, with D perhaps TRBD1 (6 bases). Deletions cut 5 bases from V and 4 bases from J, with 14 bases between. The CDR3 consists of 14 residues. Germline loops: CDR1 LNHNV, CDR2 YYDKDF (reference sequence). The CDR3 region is CATSPPGGGTEAFF. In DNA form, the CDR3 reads TGTGCCACCAGCCCGCCGGGAGGGGGCACTGAAGCTTTCTTT.

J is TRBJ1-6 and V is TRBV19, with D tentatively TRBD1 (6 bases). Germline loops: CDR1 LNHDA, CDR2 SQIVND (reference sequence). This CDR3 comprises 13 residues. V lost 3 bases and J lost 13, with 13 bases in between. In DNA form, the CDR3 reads TGTGCCAGTAGTATGACAGGATTTAGTCCCCTCCACTTT. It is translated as CASSMTGFSPLHF.

The CDR3 protein is CATSRGQENQPQHF. In DNA form, the CDR3 reads TGTGCCACCAGCAGGGGACAGGAGAATCAGCCCCAGCATTTT. The chain joins TRBV15 to TRBJ1-5, with 8 bases identical to TRBD1. This CDR3 spans 14 amino acids. CDR1 LNHNV and CDR2 YYDKDF come from the germline V gene (reference sequence). With 3 bases clipped from V and 4 bases from J, the junction kept 2 bases outside the gene matches.

CDR3 coding DNA: TGTGCCAGCAGCCCCCTCGGGGAGGCGTACGAGCAGTACTTC. Translated, it gives CASSPLGEAYEQYF. The gene calls are TRBV7-9 and TRBJ2-7; D may be TRBD2 (6 bases). Per germline, CDR1 SEHNR and CDR2 FQNEAQ (reference sequence). V lost 5 bases, J lost 4 bases, and 15 bases lay in between. The CDR3 runs 14 residues.

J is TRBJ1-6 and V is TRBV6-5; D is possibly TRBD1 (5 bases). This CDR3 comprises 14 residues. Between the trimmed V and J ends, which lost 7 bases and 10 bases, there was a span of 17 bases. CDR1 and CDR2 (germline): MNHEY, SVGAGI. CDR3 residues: CASMIGAGNSPLHF. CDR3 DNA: TGTGCCAGCATGATAGGGGCTGGGAACTCACCCCTCCACTTT.

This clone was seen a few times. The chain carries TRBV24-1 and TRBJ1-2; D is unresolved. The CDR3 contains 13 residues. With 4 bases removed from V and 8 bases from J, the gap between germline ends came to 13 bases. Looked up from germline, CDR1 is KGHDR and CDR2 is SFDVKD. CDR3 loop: CATSDGDSKGYTF. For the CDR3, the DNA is TGTGCCACCAGTGACGGGGATTCTAAAGGCTACACCTTC.

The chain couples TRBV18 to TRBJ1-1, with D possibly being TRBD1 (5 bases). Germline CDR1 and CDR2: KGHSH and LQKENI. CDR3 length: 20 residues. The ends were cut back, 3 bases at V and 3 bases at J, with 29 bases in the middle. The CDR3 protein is CASSPISLAGRLGVDTEAFF. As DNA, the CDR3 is TGTGCCAGCTCACCGATAAGTCTGGCAGGGAGACTAGGGGTGGACACTGAAGCTTTCTTT. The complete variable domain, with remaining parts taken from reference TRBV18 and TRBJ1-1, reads NAGVMQNPRHLVRRRGQEARLRCSPMKGHSHVYWYRQLPEEGLKFMVYLQKENIIDESGMPKERFSAEFPKEGPSILRIQQVVRGDSAAYFCASSPISLAGRLGVDTEAFFGQGTRLTVV.

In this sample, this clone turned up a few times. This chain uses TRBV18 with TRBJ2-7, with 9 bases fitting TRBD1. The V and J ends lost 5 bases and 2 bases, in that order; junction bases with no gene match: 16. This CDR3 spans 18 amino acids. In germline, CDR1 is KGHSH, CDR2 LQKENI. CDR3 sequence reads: CASSTTTRTGEGPYEQYV. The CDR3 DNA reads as TGTGCCAGCTCAACTACAACACGGACAGGGGAAGGCCCCTACGAGCAGTACGTC.